Presented here are 8 T cell receptor beta chains from one specimen sequenced in a study of T cell responses to AZD1222 COVID-19 vaccine (dated by TCRdb to the early 2020s). Library prep was done by the immunoSEQ multiplex PCR assay. The table comes from immuneACCESS by way of TCRdb, which keeps in-frame sequences with V and J called. Part of the clones is missing from these tables; in studies checked, under half for an unresolved V gene and the rest for unknown reasons. For this sample the table gives about 190,000 clones, of which approximately 92% were detected only once. The ten top clones hold 6.9% of the sample. What this sample's time point label stands for: baseline before first vaccination. The sample consisted of peripheral blood, taken on day 0 of AZD1222 vaccination. These TCRs come from an adult in good health.

This chain uses TRBV11-3 with TRBJ2-7, with D possibly TRBD1 on 5 matching bases. Germline CDR1 reads SGHNT; CDR2 reads YENEEA. The CDR3 is 15 amino acids. V lost 0 bases and J lost 4, with 13 bases in between. The CDR3 nucleotides read TGTGCCAGCAGCTTAGAAAAAGACAGAACTTACGAGCAGTACTTC. It yields the protein CASSLEKDRTYEQYF. The full variable domain, in which reference TRBV11-3 and TRBJ2-7 provide the parts outside the CDR3, is EAGVVQSPRYKIIEKKQPVAFWCNPISGHNTLYWYLQNLGQGPELLIRYENEEAVDDSQLPKDRFSAERLKGVDSTLKIQPAELGDSAVYLCASSLEKDRTYEQYFGPGTRLTVT.

The chain carries TRBV7-9 and TRBJ2-7; the D gene is possibly TRBD1 (5 bases). Germline CDR1 SEHNR, CDR2 FQNEAQ (reference sequence). The V gene lost 3 bases and the J gene lost 2 bases, with 11 bases spanning the gap. This CDR3 is 14 amino acids long. CDR3: CASSLMGRPYEQYV. The CDR3 DNA reads as TGTGCCAGCAGCTTGATGGGGCGGCCCTACGAGCAGTACGTC.

The sample holds one count of this clone. The CDR3: CASSHSGGYNEQFF. The CDR3 DNA reads TGCGCCAGCAGCCATAGCGGGGGCTACAATGAGCAGTTCTTC. V usage is TRBV4-3 and J usage is TRBJ2-1; 9 nucleotides match TRBD2. The germline gives CDR1 LGHNA, CDR2 YSLEER. This CDR3 is built from 14 residues. Trimming at V came to 3 bases and at J to 3 bases, leaving 0 bases not matched to a gene.

The gene calls are TRBV27 and TRBJ2-7; D might be TRBD1 (5 bases). The V end was cut by 3 bases, the J end by 2 bases, with 11 bases between. The germline V gene has CDR1 MNHEY and CDR2 SMNVEV (reference sequence). The CDR3 contains 14 residues. The CDR3 bases are TGTGCCAGCAGTTTGGTAGGGGCCACCTACGAGCAGTACTTC. It is translated as CASSLVGATYEQYF.

This sequence joins TRBV6-5 and TRBJ1-1; no definite D call. CDR3 length: 12 residues. Per the germline V gene, CDR1 is MNHEY and CDR2 is SVGAGI. Trimming took off 6 bases at V and 4 bases at J, with 9 bases between the two ends. The CDR3 DNA reads as TGTGCCAGCAGCAAAACAACCACTGAAGCTTTCTTT. Translating gives CASSKTTTEAFF.

The chain employs TRBV28 and TRBJ2-7, with 7 positions matching TRBD2. The CDR3 runs to 14 residues. Germline V gene data show CDR1 as MDHEN and CDR2 as SYDVKM. The J segment lost 2 bases and the V segment lost 2 bases, leaving 3 bases of the junction unmatched. The CDR3 region is CASSLGGVPYEQYF. CDR3 sequence (DNA): TGTGCCAGCAGTTTAGGGGGGGTGCCCTACGAGCAGTACTTC. Looking up the rest from reference TRBV28 and TRBJ2-7 gives the full variable domain: DVKVTQSSRYLVKRTGEKVFLECVQDMDHENMFWYRQDPGLGLRLIYFSYDVKMKEKGDIPEGYSVSREKKERFSLILESASTNQTSMYLCASSLGGVPYEQYFGPGTRLTVT.

V is TRBV7-3 and J is TRBJ2-1, with TRBD2 matching 11 bases. The V gene's germline CDR1 is SGHTA and CDR2 FQGTGA. V trimming: 4 bases; J trimming: 12 bases; junction bases outside the gene matches: 14. This CDR3 region has 16 residues. CDR3 in amino acids: CASSSEGGLAARGQFF. DNA of the CDR3: TGTGCCAGCAGCTCCGAGGGGGGACTAGCGGCTCGCGGGCAGTTCTTC. Full variable domain (rest looked up from reference TRBV7-3 and TRBJ2-1): GAGVSQTPSNKVTEKGKYVELRCDPISGHTALYWYRQSLGQGPEFLIYFQGTGAADDSGLPNDRFFAVRPEGSVSTLKIQRTERGDSAVYLCASSSEGGLAARGQFFGPGTRLTVL.

This chain connects TRBV6-5 to TRBJ1-5; 8 bases align to TRBD1. Germline trimming cut 3 bases from V and 7 bases from J; bases unmatched to any gene: 5. Germline CDR1 MNHEY, CDR2 SVGAGI. This CDR3 has 14 residues. CDR3: CASSYTGGGQPQHF. CDR3 coding DNA: TGTGCCAGCAGTTATACAGGGGGAGGACAGCCCCAGCATTTT.